This is a list of T cell receptor beta chains from one sample in a study of T cell repertoires in cytomegalovirus infection. Via MiXCR, TCRdb re-called the reads, giving one row per CDR3 protein. This table has 630,000 or so distinct CDR3 sequences, 20% to 25% appearing once. The sequenced sample consisted of CD8+ T cells from PBMCs. The receptors shown here come from a human donor in good health (CMV status not recorded). Some clones in this sample may be carry-over from other donors' samples. CDR3s include the opening cysteine and the closing phenylalanine or tryptophan. The order of the fields is V gene, J gene, CDR3 protein.

>TRBV4-2|TRBJ2-5
CASSQGIRDREQETQYF
>TRBV15|TRBJ1-5
CATSRVRSGWQGSISNNQPQHF
>TRBV19|TRBJ2-1
CASSIGRWSSYNEQFF
>TRBV6-6|TRBJ2-2
CASSSGMYVNTGELFF
>TRBV4-2|TRBJ2-1
CASSQDAGGPYNEQFF
>TRBV7-9|TRBJ1-1
CASSSWDGNTEAFF
>TRBV7-9|TRBJ1-2
CASSLVVADGYTF
>TRBV20-1|TRBJ2-2
CSAPGHSFTGELFF
>TRBV7-2|TRBJ2-1
CASSPRRDSTKDEQFF
>TRBV7-6|TRBJ2-3
CASSLKPARESTDTQYF
>TRBV20-1|TRBJ2-1
CSARDPLASETSGGAGSNNEQFF
>TRBV7-6|TRBJ1-5
CASSLGVPDRGLQPQHF
>TRBV6-5|TRBJ2-2
CASSYEAGAPAGELFF
>TRBV7-4|TRBJ1-1
CASSIEREAEAFF
>TRBV6-2/TRBV6-3|TRBJ2-1
CASIPTGSYNEQFF
>TRBV9|TRBJ2-1
CASSASGGAFDEQFF